The clone carrying this T cell receptor (beta chain) was detected many times. V lost 2 bases, J lost 4 bases, and 11 bases stayed unmatched. Looked up from germline, CDR1 is SGHTA and CDR2 is FQGNSA. This CDR3 comprises 18 residues. These data are taken from a study of T cell repertoires in cytomegalovirus infection. Each CDR3 protein is one row after TCRdb ran MiXCR on the reads. The sample lists fewer than 350,000 distinct CDR3 sequences, about 17% occurring once. V and J are TRBV7-2 and TRBJ2-6, with 7 bases that match TRBD2. Sequenced: PBMCs. The source is a human donor in good health (CMV status not recorded). Some clones in this sample may be carry-over from other donors' samples. The DNA for the CDR3 is TGTGCCAGCAGCTTACTCAGCGGGAACCGGGGAGGGGCCAACGTCCTGACTTTC. It translates to CASSLLSGNRGGANVLTF.